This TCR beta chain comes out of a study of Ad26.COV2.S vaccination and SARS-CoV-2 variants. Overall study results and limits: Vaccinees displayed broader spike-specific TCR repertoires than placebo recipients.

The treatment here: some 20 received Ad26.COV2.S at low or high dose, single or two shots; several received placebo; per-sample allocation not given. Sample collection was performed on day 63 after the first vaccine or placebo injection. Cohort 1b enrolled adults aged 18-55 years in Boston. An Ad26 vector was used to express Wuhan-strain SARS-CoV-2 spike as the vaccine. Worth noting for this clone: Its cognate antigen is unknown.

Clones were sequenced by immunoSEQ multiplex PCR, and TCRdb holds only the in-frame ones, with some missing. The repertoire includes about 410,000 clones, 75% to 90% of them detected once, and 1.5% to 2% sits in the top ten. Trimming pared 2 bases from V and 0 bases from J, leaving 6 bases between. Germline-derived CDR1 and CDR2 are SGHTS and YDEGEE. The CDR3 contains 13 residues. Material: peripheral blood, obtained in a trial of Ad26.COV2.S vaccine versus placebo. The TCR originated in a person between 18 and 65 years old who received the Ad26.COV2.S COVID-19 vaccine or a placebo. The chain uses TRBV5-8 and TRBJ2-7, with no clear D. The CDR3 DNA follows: TGTGCCAGCAGCTTCCCCAACTCCTACGAGCAGTACTTC. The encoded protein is CASSFPNSYEQYF. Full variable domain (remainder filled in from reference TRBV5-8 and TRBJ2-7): EAGVTQSPTHLIKTRGQQATLRCSPISGHTSVYWYQQALGLGLQFLLWYDEGEERNRGNFPPRFSGRQFPNYSSELNVNALELEDSALYLCASSFPNSYEQYFGPGTRLTVT.